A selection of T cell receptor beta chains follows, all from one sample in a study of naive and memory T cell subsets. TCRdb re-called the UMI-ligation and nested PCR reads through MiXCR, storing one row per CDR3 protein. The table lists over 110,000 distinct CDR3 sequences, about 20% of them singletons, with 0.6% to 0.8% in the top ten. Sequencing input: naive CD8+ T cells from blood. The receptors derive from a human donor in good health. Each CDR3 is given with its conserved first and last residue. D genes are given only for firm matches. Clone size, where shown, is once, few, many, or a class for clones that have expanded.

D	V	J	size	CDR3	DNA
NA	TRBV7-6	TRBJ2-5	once	CASSSPWAGETQYF	TGTGCCAGCAGCTCACCCTGGGCCGGGGAGACCCAGTACTTC
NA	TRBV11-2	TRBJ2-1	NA	CASSLVGGYEQFF	TGTGCCAGCAGCTTAGTCGGGGGCTATGAGCAGTTCTTC
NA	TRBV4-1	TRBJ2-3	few	CASSQAGDTDTQYF	TGCGCCAGCAGCCAAGCTGGCGACACAGATACGCAGTATTTT
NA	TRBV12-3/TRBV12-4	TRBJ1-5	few	CASSTGRNQPQHF	TGTGCCAGCAGCACGGGACGGAATCAGCCCCAGCATTTT
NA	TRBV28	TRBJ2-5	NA	CASSPLRPGGMDPETQYF	TGTGCCAGCAGTCCACTCCGCCCAGGGGGGATGGATCCAGAGACCCAGTACTTC
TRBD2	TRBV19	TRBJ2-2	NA	CASSSGRANTGELFF	TGTGCCAGTTCCAGCGGGAGGGCGAACACCGGGGAGCTGTTTTTT
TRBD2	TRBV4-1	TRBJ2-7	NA	CASSPREDYEQYF	TGCGCCAGCAGCCCGCGGGAGGACTATGAGCAGTACTTC
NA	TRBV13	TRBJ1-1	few	CASSLAVTGNTEAFF	TGTGCCAGCAGCTTAGCGGTGACAGGGAACACTGAAGCTTTCTTT
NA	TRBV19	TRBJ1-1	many	CASSLSLNTEAFF	TGTGCCAGCAGCTTGTCCCTGAACACTGAAGCTTTCTTT
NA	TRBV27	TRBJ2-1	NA	CASSLSVGAGAFLQGEQFF	TGTGCCAGCAGTTTATCGGTGGGGGCCGGGGCATTCCTACAAGGGGAGCAGTTCTTC
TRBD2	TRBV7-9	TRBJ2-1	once	CASSPGGPNEQFF	TGTGCCAGCAGCCCGGGAGGGCCGAATGAGCAGTTCTTC
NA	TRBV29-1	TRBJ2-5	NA	CSVEDLNTLETQYF	TGCAGCGTTGAAGATCTGAACACACTAGAGACCCAGTACTTC
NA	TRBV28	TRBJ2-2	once	CASSLYVGELFF	TGTGCCAGCAGTTTGTATGTCGGGGAGCTGTTTTTT
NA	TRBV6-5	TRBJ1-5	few	CASSYRAGMGNQPQHF	TGTGCCAGCAGTTACCGGGCGGGGATGGGCAATCAGCCCCAGCATTTT
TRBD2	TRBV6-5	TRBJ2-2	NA	CASSSEAGLAGGSTGELFF	TGTGCCAGCAGTTCTGAAGCGGGACTAGCGGGAGGGAGCACCGGGGAGCTGTTTTTT
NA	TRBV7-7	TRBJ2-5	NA	CASSLRQYETQYF	TGTGCCAGCAGCTTAAGACAGTATGAGACCCAGTACTTC
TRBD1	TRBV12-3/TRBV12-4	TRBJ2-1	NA	CASSLATGYNEQFF	TGTGCCAGCAGTTTAGCGACAGGGTACAATGAGCAGTTCTTC
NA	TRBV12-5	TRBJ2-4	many	CASAKTKNIQYF	TGTGCTAGTGCCAAGACCAAAAACATTCAGTACTTC
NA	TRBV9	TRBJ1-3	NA	CASSVGLERNTIYF	TGTGCCAGCAGCGTAGGACTCGAGAGAAACACCATATATTTT
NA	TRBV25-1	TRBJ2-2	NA	CASSNTNMNTGELFF	TGTGCCAGCAGTAACACGAACATGAACACCGGGGAGCTGTTTTTT
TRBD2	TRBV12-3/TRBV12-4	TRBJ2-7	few	CASSFAGLALHEQYF	TGTGCCAGCAGTTTTGCGGGACTAGCGCTCCACGAGCAGTACTTC
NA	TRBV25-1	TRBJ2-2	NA	CASSETGWTGELFF	TGTGCCAGCAGTGAAACAGGTTGGACCGGGGAGCTGTTTTTT
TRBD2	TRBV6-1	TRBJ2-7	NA	CASTGLAGVPYEQYF	TGTGCCAGCACCGGACTAGCGGGAGTCCCCTACGAGCAGTACTTC
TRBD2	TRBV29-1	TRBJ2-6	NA	CSVEDLGLAGVSGANVLTF	TGCAGCGTTGAAGATCTGGGACTAGCGGGAGTCTCTGGGGCCAACGTCCTGACTTTC
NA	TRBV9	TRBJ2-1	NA	CASSPLEGYNEQFF	TGTGCCAGCAGCCCCCTAGAGGGGTACAATGAGCAGTTCTTC
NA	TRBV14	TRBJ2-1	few	CASSQLGIDNEQFF	TGTGCCAGCAGCCAACTAGGGATTGACAATGAGCAGTTCTTC
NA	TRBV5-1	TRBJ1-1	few	CASSSDGGTEAFF	TGCGCCAGCAGCTCGGACGGTGGCACTGAAGCTTTCTTT
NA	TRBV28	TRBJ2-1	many	CASSGGINGNEQFF	TGTGCCAGCAGCGGGGGCATAAACGGGAATGAGCAGTTCTTC
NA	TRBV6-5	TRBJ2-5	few	CASSYLQGAQETQYF	TGTGCCAGCAGTTACCTACAAGGGGCCCAAGAGACCCAGTACTTC
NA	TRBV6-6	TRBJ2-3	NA	CASRRLVSLPDTQYF	TGTGCCAGCAGACGCCTAGTGTCGTTACCAGATACGCAGTATTTT
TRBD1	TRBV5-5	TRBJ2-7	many	CASSSGQSYEQYF	TGTGCCAGCAGCTCGGGACAGAGCTACGAGCAGTACTTC
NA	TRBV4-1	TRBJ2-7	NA	CASSQDEFLDEQYF	TGCGCCAGCAGCCAAGATGAGTTCTTGGACGAGCAGTACTTC
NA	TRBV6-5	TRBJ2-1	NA	CASSLTRTRPYNEQFF	TGTGCCAGCAGTTTGACCCGAACAAGGCCATACAATGAGCAGTTCTTC
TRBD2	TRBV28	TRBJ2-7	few	CASSLTRTSGSYEQYF	TGTGCCAGCAGTCTCACGCGGACTAGCGGGAGCTACGAGCAGTACTTC